This T cell receptor beta chain was recorded in a study of cytomegalovirus exposure and HLA in healthy donors. The CDR3 has 18 residues. Trimming took 0 bases from V and 4 from J; bases not matched to a gene: 8. Germline V gene data show CDR1 as SGHRS and CDR2 as YFSETQ. On this clone itself: Other DNA sequences in this sample translate to the same CDR3.

60 Vbeta and 13 Jbeta primers were used in PCR. TCRdb keeps only in-frame clones here, not all; method: immunoSEQ multiplex PCR. Of approximately 110,000 clones in the sample, 65% to 80% are singletons; the top ten hold more than 10%. The V call is TRBV5-1, the J call TRBJ2-1; 12 bases fit TRBD2. The clonotype was recovered from a woman between 35 and 50 years old in good health and CMV-seropositive. Sample: PBMCs. The DNA of the CDR3 is TGCGCCAGCAGCTTGGGACTAGCGGGAGAGAATAGATACAATGAGCAGTTCTTC. It is translated as CASSLGLAGENRYNEQFF.